Each of the 23 T cell receptor beta chains below was sequenced from the same sample in a study of blood T cells in healthy people across ages. Sample-barcoded 5' priming and a J-beta primer mix drove a second PCR of about 6 to 12 cycles. TCRdb re-derived calls from the 5' RACE reads in MiXCR, one entry per CDR3 protein. Of around 800,000 distinct CDR3 sequences in the sample, approximately 53% are singletons; the top ten hold roughly two fifths. The material sequenced was blood. Receptor source: a man aged 80 or over in good health.

This sequence joins TRBV28 and TRBJ2-7; 12 bases fit TRBD2. This CDR3 is 20 amino acids long. V lost 2 bases, J lost 4 bases, and 18 bases stayed unmatched. Germline V CDR1 and CDR2: MDHEN, SYDVKM. In DNA form, the CDR3 reads TGTGCCAGCAGTTTACCCCGACTGTCTAGCGGGAGGGCCAGGTTTTACGAGCAGTACTTC. Residues: CASSLPRLSSGRARFYEQYF.

J is TRBJ2-3 and V is TRBV10-3, with D perhaps matching TRBD1 (6 bases). The CDR3 runs to 16 residues. The V gene's germline CDR1 is ENHRY and CDR2 SYGVKD. V was cut by 6 bases and J by 2 bases, with 18 bases left in between. Here the CDR3 DNA reads TGTGCCATCAGGGAAGCAGGGGAAGCGCACACAGATACGCAGTATTTT. This translates into CAIREAGEAHTDTQYF.

The rearrangement links TRBV20-1 to TRBJ2-5; the match to TRBD2 covers 11 bases. The CDR3 loop spans 14 amino acids. Germline CDR1 is DFQATT and CDR2 is SNEGSKA (reference sequence). With 3 bases clipped from V and 4 bases from J, the junction kept 4 bases outside the gene matches. The CDR3: CSASLGLAGETQYF. CDR3 DNA sequence: TGCAGTGCTAGTCTTGGACTAGCGGGAGAGACCCAGTACTTC.

This clonotype appeared a few times. This sequence joins TRBV7-2 and TRBJ2-1; 8 bases fit TRBD2. CDR3 size: 17 residues. J lost 1 base, V lost 5 bases, and 10 bases had no gene match. Germline V CDR1 and CDR2: SGHTA, FQGNSA. CDR3 nucleotides: TGTGCCAGCAGCATAAGGACTAGCAGTACATCCTACAATGAGCAGTTCTTC. Translating gives CASSIRTSSTSYNEQFF.

In this sample, this clonotype turned up a few times. The chain links TRBV6-2 or TRBV6-3 to TRBJ1-1; maybe TRBD1 (6 bases). The CDR3 contains 18 residues. V shed 2 bases and J shed 0 bases, with 19 bases lying between them. Germline loops: CDR1 MNHEY, CDR2 SVGEGT. The chain's CDR3 is CASSYQTGDAKVNTEAFF. Written as DNA, the CDR3 is TGTGCCAGCAGTTACCAGACAGGAGATGCCAAGGTGAACACTGAAGCTTTCTTT.

The rearrangement joins TRBV20-1 to TRBJ2-1, with 11 bases that match TRBD2. CDR1 DFQATT and CDR2 SNEGSKA come from the germline V gene (reference sequence). V shed 1 base, J shed 8 bases, and the junction held 7 bases outside the gene matches. CDR3 length equals 15 residues. CDR3 protein: CSARAGRLAGHEQFF. CDR3 coding DNA: TGCAGTGCTAGAGCGGGGAGACTAGCGGGACATGAGCAGTTCTTC.

The chain carries TRBV7-9 and TRBJ2-1; unclear D gene. Per the germline V gene, CDR1 is SEHNR and CDR2 is FQNEAQ (reference sequence). V lost 4 bases and J lost 10, with 8 bases in between. The CDR3 length is 11 residues. The CDR3 DNA follows: TGTGCCAGCAGCTCCCTCGAAGAGCAGTTCTTC. Its protein product is CASSSLEEQFF.

The chain has TRBV28 and TRBJ2-3; D is possibly TRBD1 (5 bases). The CDR3 is 15 residues long. The V gene lost 5 bases and the J gene lost 14 bases, with 26 bases spanning the gap. Germline loops: CDR1 MDHEN, CDR2 SYDVKM. The CDR3 sequence: CASSPPDKPSDRAYF. DNA for the CDR3: TGTGCCAGCAGTCCGCCGGACAAGCCCTCAGATCGCGCGTATTTT.

This chain links TRBV7-9 with TRBJ2-7; maybe TRBD1 (6 bases). Germline V gene data show CDR1 as SEHNR and CDR2 as FQNEAQ (reference sequence). The CDR3 is 15 amino acids. V lost 4 bases and J lost 1, with 14 bases in between. The CDR3 DNA is TGTGCCAGCAGCTCAACACGGACAGCTTCCTACGAGCAGTACTTC. Amino acid sequence: CASSSTRTASYEQYF.

V usage is TRBV6-2 or TRBV6-3 and J usage is TRBJ2-7, with 9 bases fitting TRBD2. The CDR3 spans 16 residues. With 4 bases clipped from V and 0 bases from J, the junction kept 7 bases outside the gene matches. Germline V lookup: CDR1 MNHEY, CDR2 SVGEGT. The CDR3 spells CASSSPLAGSSYEQYF. The CDR3 nucleotides read TGTGCCAGCAGTTCTCCGCTAGCGGGGAGCTCCTACGAGCAGTACTTC.

This chain uses TRBV6-2 or TRBV6-3 with TRBJ1-2; no clear D gene. CDR3 length: 14 residues. Trimming left V 5 bases short and J 3 bases short, with 13 bases between. Germline V gene sequence: CDR1 MNHEY, CDR2 SVGEGT. The CDR3 bases are TGTGCCAGCAGTCTCGACGCGACCGACTATGGCTACACCTTC. Translating it yields CASSLDATDYGYTF.

This chain uses TRBV14 with TRBJ1-1; maybe TRBD1 (5 bases). Germline V gene lookup returns CDR1 SGHDN and CDR2 FVKESK. The CDR3 is 15 residues long. With 4 bases removed from V and 0 bases from J, the gap between germline ends came to 12 bases. The CDR3 DNA reads TGTGCCAGCAGCCTCTGGGGGGGACTGAACACTGAAGCTTTCTTT. Translation: CASSLWGGLNTEAFF.

This chain uses TRBV7-9 with TRBJ1-1; D unclear. CDR3 length: 14 residues. V lost 5 bases and J lost 6, with 16 bases in between. The germline gives CDR1 SEHNR, CDR2 FQNEAQ (reference sequence). This CDR3 is CASSQDRSPPEAFF. The CDR3 coding sequence is TGTGCCAGCAGCCAAGATAGGTCCCCCCCTGAAGCTTTCTTT. Supplemented by reference TRBV7-9 and TRBJ1-1, the full variable domain reads DTGVSQNPRHKITKRGQNVTFRCDPISEHNRLYWYRQTLGQGPEFLTYFQNEAQLEKSRLLSDRFSAERPKGSFSTLEIQRTEQGDSAMYLCASSQDRSPPEAFFGQGTRLTVV.

This chain joins TRBV12-3 or TRBV12-4 and TRBJ1-2; D is possibly TRBD1 (5 bases). The CDR3 is made up of 15 amino acids. Trimming took off 1 base at V and 8 bases at J, with 17 bases between the two ends. DNA of the CDR3: TGTGCCAGCAGTTTAGGCCCCGGGACTGTAGCCGGCTACACCTTC. The encoded protein is CASSLGPGTVAGYTF.

The chain has TRBV6-4 and TRBJ2-1; D remains unclear. Trimming took off 1 base at V and 9 bases at J, with 4 bases between the two ends. The CDR3 runs 11 residues. CDR1 is MRHNA, CDR2 SNTAGT, per germline. The CDR3 DNA reads as TGTGCCAGCAGTGACTTCGGTGAGCAGTTCTTC. Its translation is CASSDFGEQFF.

This chain uses TRBV6-6 with TRBJ2-7, with D perhaps TRBD1 or TRBD2 (5 bases each). Looked up from germline, CDR1 is MNHNY and CDR2 is SVGAGI (reference sequence). The CDR3 spans 13 residues. Trimming left V 7 bases short and J 0 bases short, with 10 bases between. CDR3 bases: TGTGCCAGCACCGGGACCTCCTCCTACGAGCAGTACTTC. Protein sequence: CASTGTSSYEQYF.

CDR3 DNA sequence: TGCAGTGCTAGGCCAGGACTAGCGGATCCAAGAGAGGGTGGGGAGACCCAGTACTTC. Residues: CSARPGLADPREGGETQYF. The rearrangement joins TRBV20-1 to TRBJ2-5; TRBD2 aligns across 10 bases. V shed 3 bases, J shed 5 bases, and the junction held 21 bases outside the gene matches. Germline CDR1 reads DFQATT; CDR2 reads SNEGSKA (reference sequence). This CDR3 is built from 19 residues.

This clonotype showed up just a few times. The chain joins TRBV25-1 to TRBJ2-3; D unclear. V lost 5 bases and J lost 3, with 9 bases in between. The CDR3 has 13 amino acids. The germline gives CDR1 MGHDK, CDR2 SYGVNS. CDR3 in DNA: TGTGCCAGCAGTCCTTTCCCGACAGATACGCAGTATTTT. It encodes CASSPFPTDTQYF.

This clonotype was recorded a few times. The gene calls are TRBV20-1 and TRBJ1-5; D is uncertain. V was shortened by 1 base and J by 4 bases, with 11 bases between the two germline ends. CDR1 is DFQATT and CDR2 is SNEGSKA in the germline V gene (reference sequence). The CDR3 has 14 residues. DNA for the CDR3: TGCAGTGCTAGAGTAGGGATTGGGAATCAGCCCCAGCATTTT. Translation: CSARVGIGNQPQHF.

The chain couples TRBV2 to TRBJ2-1, with 8 bases that match TRBD2. CDR3 length equals 15 residues. The V and J ends lost 3 bases and 4 bases, in that order; junction bases with no gene match: 5. Germline CDR1 is SNHLY and CDR2 is FYNNEI. Here the CDR3 reads CASSEGSGVYNEQFF. The CDR3 DNA reads as TGTGCCAGCAGTGAGGGTAGCGGGGTGTACAATGAGCAGTTCTTC. Full variable domain (remainder filled in from reference TRBV2 and TRBJ2-1): EPEVTQTPSHQVTQMGQEVILRCVPISNHLYFYWYRQILGQKVEFLVSFYNNEISEKSEIFDDQFSVERPDGSNFTLKIRSTKLEDSAMYFCASSEGSGVYNEQFFGPGTRLTVL.

The V gene is TRBV27, the J gene TRBJ2-5; 7 positions match TRBD1. The CDR3 runs 15 residues. Germline CDR1 is MNHEY and CDR2 is SMNVEV (reference sequence). Trimming at V came to 8 bases and at J to 1 base, leaving 10 bases not matched to a gene. CDR3 in amino acids: CASLGYRGPQETQYF. The CDR3 nucleotides are TGTGCCAGCTTAGGGTACAGGGGCCCCCAAGAGACCCAGTACTTC.

This clonotype was seen more than once but under ten times. V gene TRBV3-1 combines with J gene TRBJ2-7; TRBD2 agrees at 10 bases. J was trimmed by 7 bases and V by 4 bases; bases with no gene match: 7. This CDR3 has 14 amino acids. CDR1 is LGHDT, CDR2 YNNKEL, per germline (reference sequence). CDR3 in amino acids: CASSRKREGWEQYF. The CDR3 coding sequence is TGTGCCAGCAGCCGAAAGCGGGAGGGCTGGGAGCAGTACTTC.

In its sample, this clonotype was seen a few times. The J gene is TRBJ1-1, the V gene TRBV29-1, with D tentatively TRBD1 (6 bases). The V end was cut by 3 bases, the J end by 1 base, with 15 bases between. The CDR3 loop spans 15 amino acids. The germline CDR1 and CDR2 sequences are SQVTM and ANQGSEA. CDR3 nucleotide sequence: TGCAGCGTTGACGGGGGCTGGACTGGGAACACTGAAGCTTTCTTT. This translates into CSVDGGWTGNTEAFF.